These 26 T cell receptor beta chains share one sample of origin, sequenced in a study of T cells after posttransplantation cyclophosphamide. Sequencing used immunoSEQ multiplex PCR; TCRdb keeps in-frame clones, though not all of them. The repertoire has 7,000 or so clones, approximately 80% of them found once; the top ten carry roughly a quarter. Sequencing input: memory CD4+ T cells sorted from blood. Every receptor here comes from a woman aged 50 to 60 in good health and a related stem cell transplant donor.

The rearrangement links TRBV18 to TRBJ2-7, with 10 bases aligning to TRBD1. This CDR3 comprises 16 residues. The ends lost 0 bases at V and 6 bases at J; junction bases unmatched: 8. Germline CDR1 is KGHSH and CDR2 is LQKENI. CDR3 in amino acids: CASSPPDRGTSGEQYF. The DNA for the CDR3 is TGTGCCAGCTCACCACCGGACAGGGGGACTTCGGGCGAGCAGTACTTC.

V and J are TRBV5-8 and TRBJ2-4; D may be TRBD1 (6 bases). The V gene lost 9 bases and the J gene lost 9 bases, with 19 bases spanning the gap. The CDR3 is made up of 13 amino acids. From germline, CDR1 is SGHTS and CDR2 YDEGEE. The CDR3 here is CATFLRGAGIQYF. In nucleotides, the CDR3 is TGTGCCACCTTCCTCAGGGGCGCCGGCATTCAGTACTTC. The full variable domain, in which reference TRBV5-8 and TRBJ2-4 provide the parts outside the CDR3, is EAGVTQSPTHLIKTRGQQATLRCSPISGHTSVYWYQQALGLGLQFLLWYDEGEERNRGNFPPRFSGRQFPNYSSELNVNALELEDSALYLCATFLRGAGIQYFGAGTRLSVL.

The chain recombines TRBV18 with TRBJ1-2; 9 bases line up with TRBD1. V shed 2 bases and J 3 bases; nucleotides not matched to a gene: 7. Germline V gene data show CDR1 as KGHSH and CDR2 as LQKENI. The CDR3 loop spans 16 amino acids. Here the CDR3 DNA reads TGTGCCAGCTCACCAGAACAGGGGGCAATTTACTATGGCTACACCTTC. This translates into CASSPEQGAIYYGYTF.

This clone was observed a handful of times. Mismatch with germline at one junction end may stem from a read error. The rearrangement links TRBV5-8 to TRBJ2-1; maybe TRBD2 (6 bases). Germline loops: CDR1 SGHTS, CDR2 YDEGEE. The CDR3 runs 14 residues. The CDR3 DNA follows: TGTGCCAGCAGCTTGGGGCGGGATTCTGGGTATGGGATCTTC. This gives the protein CASSLGRDSGYGIF.

This clone is a singleton in its sample. The chain combines TRBV28 with TRBJ1-5, with D hard to call. The CDR3 length is 16 residues. Germline V CDR1 and CDR2: MDHEN, SYDVKM. Trimming stripped 6 bases from V and 3 bases from J, with 18 bases between. CDR3 DNA sequence: TGTGCCAGCAGCCCAGTGGAGGGATCGGTCAATCAGCCCCAGCATTTT. This translates into CASSPVEGSVNQPQHF.

CDR3 DNA sequence: TGTGCCAGCGGGGCAGATTACTGGAATCAGCCCCAGCATTTT. Translating gives CASGADYWNQPQHF. This chain uses TRBV6-5 with TRBJ1-5; D is possibly TRBD1 (5 bases). Per the germline V gene, CDR1 is MNHEY and CDR2 is SVGAGI. V was pared by 8 bases and J by 4 bases, with 15 bases between. This CDR3 has 14 residues.

J is TRBJ2-4 and V is TRBV7-3, with TRBD2 matching over 7 bases. This CDR3 has 16 amino acids. Looked up from germline, CDR1 is SGHTA and CDR2 is FQGTGA. Trimming took 2 bases from V and 0 from J; bases not matched to a gene: 4. For the CDR3, the DNA is TGTGCCAGCAGCTTAGAAGCGGGGCTAGCCAAAAACATTCAGTACTTC. Its translation is CASSLEAGLAKNIQYF.

CDR3 loop: CASSNEGLEAEAFF. The DNA for the CDR3 is TGTGCCAGTAGTAATGAAGGTTTGGAGGCTGAAGCTTTCTTT. V gene TRBV19 combines with J gene TRBJ1-1; D call uncertain. CDR3 length: 14 amino acids. Germline assignment: CDR1 LNHDA and CDR2 SQIVND (reference sequence). Trimming removed 4 bases at V and 6 bases at J, with 15 bases between.

The chain recombines TRBV5-1 with TRBJ2-5, with 8 positions matching TRBD1. Germline CDR1 SGHRS, CDR2 YFSETQ. The CDR3 runs 14 residues. With V trimmed by 4 bases and J by 5 bases, 7 bases remained unmatched. CDR3 DNA sequence: TGCGCCAGCAGCCCGGGACAGGAGTTTGAGACCCAGTACTTC. The encoded protein is CASSPGQEFETQYF.

CDR3 in amino acids: CASSSYRTGLSEQYF. CDR3 coding DNA: TGTGCCAGCAGCTCGTACAGGACAGGTCTCAGCGAGCAGTACTTC. This chain joins TRBV5-6 and TRBJ2-7; 7 positions match TRBD1. Unmatched junction bases numbered 12, after V lost 3 bases and J lost 6 bases. The CDR3 totals 15 residues. Germline CDR1 SGHDT, CDR2 YYEEEE. The full variable domain, with the rest looked up from reference TRBV5-6 and TRBJ2-7, is DAGVTQSPTHLIKTRGQQVTLRCSPKSGHDTVSWYQQALGQGPQFIFQYYEEEERQRGNFPDRFSGHQFPNYSSELNVNALLLGDSALYLCASSSYRTGLSEQYFGPGTRLTVT.

The chain combines TRBV5-1 with TRBJ2-7; 13 bases map to TRBD2. CDR3 length: 17 residues. Germline lookup yields CDR1 SGHRS and CDR2 YFSETQ. V gave up 4 bases and J gave up 9 bases; unmatched junction bases: 16. The CDR3 nucleotides are TGCGCCAGCAGCAGTAGGCCAACTAGCGGGAGGGAGGCGGGGCAGTACTTC. This gives the protein CASSSRPTSGREAGQYF. The full variable domain, its missing parts supplied by reference TRBV5-1 and TRBJ2-7, is KAGVTQTPRYLIKTRGQQVTLSCSPISGHRSVSWYQQTPGQGLQFLFEYFSETQRNKGNFPGRFSGRQFSNSRSEMNVSTLELGDSALYLCASSSRPTSGREAGQYFGPGTRLTVT.

The chain uses TRBV10-3 and TRBJ2-1, with 9 bases fitting TRBD2. CDR3 size: 13 residues. V trimming: 6 bases; J trimming: 6 bases; junction bases outside the gene matches: 3. The germline V gene encodes CDR1 ENHRY and CDR2 SYGVKD. CDR3 amino acids: CAIRVAGANEQFF. CDR3 nucleotide sequence: TGTGCCATCAGGGTAGCGGGAGCCAATGAGCAGTTCTTC.

This chain links TRBV5-1 with TRBJ2-7; D ambiguous. V shed 4 bases and J shed 6 bases, with 17 bases lying between them. Germline CDR1 is SGHRS and CDR2 is YFSETQ. The CDR3 covers 14 residues. As DNA, the CDR3 is TGCGCCAGCAGCGTCGACCCAGACACCCGCGAGCAGTACTTC. It yields the protein CASSVDPDTREQYF.

This rearrangement joins TRBV9 to TRBJ2-2; tentative D call: TRBD2 (6 bases). In germline, CDR1 is SGDLS, CDR2 YYNGEE. The germline V and J ends were trimmed by 2 bases and 8 bases, with 16 bases remaining between them. The CDR3 sequence is 15 residues long. The CDR3 loop reads CASSVRLRDFGELFF. The CDR3 region has the DNA TGTGCCAGCAGCGTTCGTCTCAGGGACTTTGGGGAGCTGTTTTTT.

This chain links TRBV18 with TRBJ1-1; unclear D gene. V was clipped by 8 bases and J by 1 base, with 11 bases between them. The germline CDR1 and CDR2 sequences are KGHSH and LQKENI. The CDR3 contains 13 residues. The CDR3 loop is CASAGQANTEAFF. The DNA of the CDR3 is TGTGCCAGCGCGGGCCAGGCGAACACTGAAGCTTTCTTT.

The chain joins TRBV10-1 to TRBJ1-2; 7 bases line up with TRBD1. CDR1 and CDR2 (germline): WNHNN, SYGVQD (reference sequence). The length of the CDR3 is 13 residues. With V trimmed by 5 bases and J by 5 bases, 5 bases remained unmatched. The CDR3 region has the DNA TGCGCCAGCAGTACGGACAGGCGATATGGCTACACCTTC. It encodes CASSTDRRYGYTF.

This rearrangement joins TRBV6-6 to TRBJ1-1; tentatively, D is TRBD1 (6 bases). Germline V gene sequence: CDR1 MNHNY, CDR2 SVGAGI (reference sequence). The ends were cut back, 5 bases at V and 1 base at J, with 14 bases in the middle. The CDR3 length is 15 residues. CDR3 amino acids: CASSPRQASNTEAFF. The CDR3 DNA sequence: TGTGCCAGCAGTCCTAGACAGGCTTCGAACACTGAAGCTTTCTTT.

The chain employs TRBV6-5 and TRBJ1-2; D might be TRBD1 (5 bases). Per the germline V gene, CDR1 is MNHEY and CDR2 is SVGAGI. The CDR3 spans 13 residues. Between the trimmed V and J ends, which lost 2 bases and 6 bases, there was a span of 10 bases. The CDR3 coding sequence is TGTGCCAGCAGTTACCGCGGGACCCATGGCTACACCTTC. It encodes CASSYRGTHGYTF.

The J gene is TRBJ1-1, the V gene TRBV7-2, with 8 positions matching TRBD1. Germline CDR1 is SGHTA and CDR2 is FQGNSA. Losses at the gene ends were 5 bases for V and 0 bases for J; bases not matched to a gene: 8. This CDR3 region has 16 residues. The CDR3 nucleotides read TGTGCCAGCAGCCCGGACAGGGACACCATGAACACTGAAGCTTTCTTT. Translating gives CASSPDRDTMNTEAFF.

The chain combines TRBV18 with TRBJ1-2; 8 nucleotides match TRBD1. In germline, CDR1 is KGHSH, CDR2 LQKENI. The CDR3 extends over 18 amino acids. The V segment lost 3 bases and the J segment 1 base; nucleotides outside the gene matches: 13. In nucleotides, the CDR3 is TGTGCCAGCTCACCTACCCTGGGCAGGGGGCCCGATAACTATGGCTACACCTTC. Residues: CASSPTLGRGPDNYGYTF.

V is TRBV19 and J is TRBJ1-1; TRBD1 might be the D (5 bases). Trimming took off 0 bases at V and 3 bases at J, with 11 bases between the two ends. Germline CDR1 and CDR2: LNHDA and SQIVND (reference sequence). The CDR3 has 15 residues. The CDR3 DNA reads TGTGCCAGTAGTATAGATCTTTCCAGGGACACTGAAGCTTTCTTT. It codes for CASSIDLSRDTEAFF.

On this clone: A far larger clone is a single base away, which makes a read error likely. The chain combines TRBV13 with TRBJ2-7; 8 bases fit TRBD2. This CDR3 is built from 16 residues. From germline, CDR1 is PRHDT and CDR2 FYEKMQ (reference sequence). V dropped 8 bases and J dropped 0; count of bases not matched to a gene: 12. The CDR3 protein is CASPYLAGGSSYEQYF. The CDR3 DNA is TGTGCCAGCCCCTACCTCGCGGGGGGTAGCTCCTACGAGCAGTACTTC.

The gene calls are TRBV19 and TRBJ2-2; the match to TRBD1 covers 9 bases. The CDR3 is 15 amino acids. Trimming cost V 2 bases and J 6 bases; bases outside gene matches: 4. CDR1 and CDR2 from the germline V gene are LNHDA and SQIVND (reference sequence). This CDR3 is CASSIRRTGAGELFF. Written as DNA, the CDR3 is TGTGCCAGTAGTATAAGGAGGACAGGGGCCGGGGAGCTGTTTTTT. The full variable domain, rest sourced from reference TRBV19 and TRBJ2-2, is DGGITQSPKYLFRKEGQNVTLSCEQNLNHDAMYWYRQDPGQGLRLIYYSQIVNDFQKGDIAEGYSVSREKKESFPLTVTSAQKNPTAFYLCASSIRRTGAGELFFGEGSRLTVL.

The gene calls are TRBV2 and TRBJ1-2, with no clear D. V was pared by 1 base and J by 3 bases, with 6 bases between. Germline V gives CDR1 SNHLY, CDR2 FYNNEI. CDR3 size: 13 residues. The DNA of the CDR3 is TGTGCCAGCAGTGAAGACAAATACTATGGCTACACCTTC. It codes for CASSEDKYYGYTF.

This clone showed up just a few times. The rearrangement joins TRBV7-8 to TRBJ2-4; D remains ambiguous. The germline CDR1 and CDR2 sequences are SGHVS and FQNEAQ. The V and J ends lost 0 bases and 2 bases respectively, with 14 bases between them. The CDR3 runs to 17 residues. The CDR3 loop reads CASSLARRISTKNIQYF. The DNA of the CDR3 is TGTGCCAGCAGCTTAGCGCGCAGGATATCGACCAAAAACATTCAGTACTTC.

The V and J genes are TRBV7-2 and TRBJ2-1; D ambiguous. Looked up from germline, CDR1 is SGHTA and CDR2 is FQGNSA. The V end was cut by 5 bases, the J end by 0 bases, with 11 bases between. The CDR3 extends over 15 amino acids. The CDR3 coding sequence is TGTGCCAGCAGCCGACTCTTTAGCTCCTACAATGAGCAGTTCTTC. It specifies CASSRLFSSYNEQFF.